This T cell receptor (beta chain) derives from a study of blood T cell repertoires in COVID-19. The overall study: Spain, Italy and the United States supplied samples that represented acute and convalescent COVID-19.

TCRdb's table, derived via immunoSEQ multiplex PCR, lists solely in-frame clones and lacks some. The sample includes about 350,000 clones, roughly 86% of them seen just once. The germline V gene encodes CDR1 MNHEY and CDR2 SVGAGI. The V and J ends lost 8 bases and 4 bases, in that order; junction bases with no gene match: 5. The CDR3 length is 13 residues. This receptor was identified in a woman in her 30s who had been exposed to COVID-19. V usage is TRBV6-5 and J usage is TRBJ1-5; TRBD1 matches 7 bases. The specimen was PBMCs or T cells enriched from blood (not recorded which). The CDR3 nucleotides read TGTGCCAGCCGAAGGGGGCGGAATCAGCCCCAGCATTTT. Encoded protein: CASRRGRNQPQHF.